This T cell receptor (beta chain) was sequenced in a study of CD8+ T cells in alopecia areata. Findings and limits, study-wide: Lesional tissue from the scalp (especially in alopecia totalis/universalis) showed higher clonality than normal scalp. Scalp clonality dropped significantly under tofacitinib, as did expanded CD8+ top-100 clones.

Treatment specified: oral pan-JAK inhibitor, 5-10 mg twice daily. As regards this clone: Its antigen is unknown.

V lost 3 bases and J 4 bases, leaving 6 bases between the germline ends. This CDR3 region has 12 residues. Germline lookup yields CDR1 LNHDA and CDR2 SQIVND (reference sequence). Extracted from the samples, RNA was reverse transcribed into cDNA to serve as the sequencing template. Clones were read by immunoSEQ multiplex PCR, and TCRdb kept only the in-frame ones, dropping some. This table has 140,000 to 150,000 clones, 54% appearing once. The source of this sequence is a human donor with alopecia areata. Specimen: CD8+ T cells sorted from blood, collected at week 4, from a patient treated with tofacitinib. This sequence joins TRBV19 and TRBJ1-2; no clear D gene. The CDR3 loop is CASSIESYGYTF. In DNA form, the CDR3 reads TGTGCCAGTAGTATCGAGAGCTATGGCTACACCTTC.